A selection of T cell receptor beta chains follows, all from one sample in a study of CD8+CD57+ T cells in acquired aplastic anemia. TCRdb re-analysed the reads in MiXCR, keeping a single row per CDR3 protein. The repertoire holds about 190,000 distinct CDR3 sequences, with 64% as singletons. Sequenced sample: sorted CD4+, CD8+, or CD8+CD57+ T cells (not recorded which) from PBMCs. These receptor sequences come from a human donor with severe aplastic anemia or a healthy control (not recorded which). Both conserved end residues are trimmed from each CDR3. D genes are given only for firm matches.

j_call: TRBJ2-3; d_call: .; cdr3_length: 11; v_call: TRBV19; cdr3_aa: ASSIDRGDTQY
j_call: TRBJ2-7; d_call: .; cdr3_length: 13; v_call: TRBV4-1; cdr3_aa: ASSQDPDPRYEQY
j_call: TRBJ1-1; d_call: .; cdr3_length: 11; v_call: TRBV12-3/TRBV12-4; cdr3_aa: ASSRTALTEAF
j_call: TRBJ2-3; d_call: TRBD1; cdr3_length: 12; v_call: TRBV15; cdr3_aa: ATSSRQGTDTQY
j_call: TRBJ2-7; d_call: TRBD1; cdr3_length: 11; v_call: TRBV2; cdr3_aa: AAAKQGAYEQY
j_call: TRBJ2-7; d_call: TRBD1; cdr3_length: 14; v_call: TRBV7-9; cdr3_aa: ASSHLGQSYSYEQY
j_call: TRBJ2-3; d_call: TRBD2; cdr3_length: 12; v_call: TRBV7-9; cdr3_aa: ASSIAGATDTQY
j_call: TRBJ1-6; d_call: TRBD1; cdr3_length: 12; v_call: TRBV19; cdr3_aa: ASSIKGATSPLH
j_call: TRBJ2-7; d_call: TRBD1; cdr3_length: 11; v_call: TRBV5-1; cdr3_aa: ASSPRTGTEQY
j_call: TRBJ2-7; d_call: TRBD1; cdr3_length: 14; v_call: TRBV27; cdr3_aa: ASSLGWTGGAYEQY
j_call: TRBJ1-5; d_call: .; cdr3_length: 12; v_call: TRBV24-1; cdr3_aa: ATSDYHSNQPQH
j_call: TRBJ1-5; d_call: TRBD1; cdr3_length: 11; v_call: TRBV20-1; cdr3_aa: SAEGQDNQPQH
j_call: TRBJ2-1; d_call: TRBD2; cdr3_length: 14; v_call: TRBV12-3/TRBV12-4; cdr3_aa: ASSPGTSGAYNEQF
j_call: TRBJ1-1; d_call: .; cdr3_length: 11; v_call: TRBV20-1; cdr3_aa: SASSDGDTEAF
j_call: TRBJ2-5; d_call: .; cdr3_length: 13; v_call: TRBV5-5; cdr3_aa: ASSPSLAPQETQY
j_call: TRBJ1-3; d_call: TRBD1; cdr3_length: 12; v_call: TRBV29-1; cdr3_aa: SVKGQGAGNTIY
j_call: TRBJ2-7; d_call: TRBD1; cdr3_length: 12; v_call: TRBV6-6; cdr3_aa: ASSQQGAVGEQY
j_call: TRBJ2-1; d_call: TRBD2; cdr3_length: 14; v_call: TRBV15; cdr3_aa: ATSSGGSSSYNEQF
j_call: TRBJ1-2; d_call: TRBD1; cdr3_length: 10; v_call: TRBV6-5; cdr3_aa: ASSSGGDGYT
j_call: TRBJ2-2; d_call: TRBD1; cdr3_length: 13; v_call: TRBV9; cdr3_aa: ASCVATGATGELF
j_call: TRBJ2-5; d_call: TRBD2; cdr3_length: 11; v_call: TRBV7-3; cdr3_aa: ASSYTSVETQY
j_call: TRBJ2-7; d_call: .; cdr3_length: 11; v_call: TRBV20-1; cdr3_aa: SAYVAPSYEQY
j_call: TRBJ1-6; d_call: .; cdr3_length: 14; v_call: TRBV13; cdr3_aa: ASSEQGGLYNSPLH
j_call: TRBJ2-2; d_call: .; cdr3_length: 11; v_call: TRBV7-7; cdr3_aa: AAEGTNTGELF
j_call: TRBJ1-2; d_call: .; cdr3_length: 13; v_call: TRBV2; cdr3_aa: ASDVHPSGGYGYT
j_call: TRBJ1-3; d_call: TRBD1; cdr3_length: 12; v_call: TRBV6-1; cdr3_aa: ASGQANSGNTIY
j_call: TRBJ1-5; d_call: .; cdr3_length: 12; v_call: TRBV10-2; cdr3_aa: ASSESRGFQPQH
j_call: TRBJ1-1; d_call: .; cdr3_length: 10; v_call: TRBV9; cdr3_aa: ASSPGGLEAF
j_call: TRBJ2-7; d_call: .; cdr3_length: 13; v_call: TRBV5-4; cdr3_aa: ASSWSGGESYEQY